The rows below give T cell receptor beta chains drawn from one sample of a study of T cell repertoires in ileal Crohn's disease. Sequencing used immunoSEQ multiplex PCR; TCRdb keeps in-frame clones, though not all of them. This sample carries several thousand clones, over 90% of them seen once, and the ten largest clones take around 1.6%. Sequencing was carried out using ileal tissue. The receptors were gathered from an adult with Crohn's disease. CDR3s include the opening cysteine and the closing phenylalanine or tryptophan. The D gene is left open where the match is weak. Only part of the rows carry a size: once, few, many, or a class if the clone is expanded.

J | V | D | size | CDR3 | DNA
TRBJ2-7 | TRBV6-1 | TRBD2 | - | CASSEAPGLVGEQYF | TGTGCCAGCAGTGAAGCCCCCGGACTAGTTGGCGAGCAGTACTTC
TRBJ2-1 | TRBV2 | TRBD2 | - | CASTETSEQFF | TGTGCCAGCACCGAGACTAGCGAGCAGTTCTTC
TRBJ2-5 | TRBV5-1 | - | - | CASSFEDLQYQETQYF | TGCGCCAGCAGCTTCGAGGACTTACAGTACCAAGAGACCCAGTACTTC
TRBJ1-3 | TRBV13 | TRBD1 | - | CASSAAGTAGNTIYF | TGTGCCAGCAGCGCGGCCGGGACAGCTGGAAACACCATATATTTT
TRBJ2-1 | TRBV7-8 | TRBD2 | - | CASRHKLAGIYNEQFF | TGTGCCAGCAGGCATAAACTAGCGGGGATCTACAATGAGCAGTTCTTC
TRBJ1-1 | TRBV30 | - | - | CAWSVVRGAYVAEAFF | TGTGCCTGGAGTGTAGTACGGGGGGCTTACGTCGCTGAAGCTTTCTTT
TRBJ1-1 | TRBV5-1 | - | - | CASSTVPINTEAFF | TGCGCCAGCAGCACCGTACCTATAAACACTGAAGCTTTCTTT
TRBJ2-2 | TRBV5-1 | TRBD2 | - | CASSFRGGRNTGELFF | TGCGCCAGCAGCTTTCGGGGCGGGAGGAACACCGGGGAGCTGTTTTTT
TRBJ2-1 | TRBV11-1 | TRBD2 | - | CASSLILAGGGEQFF | TGTGCCAGCAGCTTAATCCTAGCGGGAGGTGGTGAGCAGTTCTTC
TRBJ2-5 | TRBV11-2 | - | - | CASSLTGSGTQYF | TGTGCCAGCAGCTTAACAGGTTCTGGGACCCAGTACTTC
TRBJ1-2 | TRBV6-6 | TRBD1 | - | CASSGTVYGYTF | TGTGCCAGCAGTGGGACAGTCTATGGCTACACCTTC
TRBJ2-7 | TRBV7-9 | - | once | CASSLVVGGGEQYF | TGTGCCAGCAGCTTAGTGGTGGGAGGAGGCGAGCAGTACTTC
TRBJ2-7 | TRBV21-1 | - | - | CASSDRGWYEQYF | TGTGCCAGCAGCGACAGGGGGTGGTACGAGCAGTACTTC
TRBJ2-7 | TRBV5-1 | TRBD1 | once | CASSFGLGTGVDEQYF | TGCGCCAGCAGCTTTGGCCTCGGGACAGGGGTTGACGAGCAGTACTTC
TRBJ2-1 | TRBV25-1 | - | - | CASSPLGGGDEQFF | TGTGCCAGCAGTCCCCTAGGTGGGGGCGATGAGCAGTTCTTC
TRBJ1-1 | TRBV18 | - | once | CASSQGVNTEAFF | TGTGCCAGCTCACAGGGGGTGAACACTGAAGCTTTCTTT
TRBJ1-1 | TRBV2 | - | once | CASSVRALPNTEAFF | TGTGCCAGCAGTGTAAGAGCACTTCCTAACACTGAAGCTTTCTTT
TRBJ2-1 | TRBV7-3 | TRBD2 | - | CASSVGLAEYNEQFF | TGTGCCAGCAGCGTAGGACTAGCGGAATACAATGAGCAGTTCTTC
TRBJ2-1 | TRBV6-6 | - | - | CASLRASTIDEQFF | TGTGCCTCCCTTCGGGCTAGCACTATCGATGAGCAGTTCTTC
TRBJ1-2 | TRBV19 | - | - | CASSLQINYGYTF | TGTGCCAGTAGTTTACAGATCAACTATGGCTACACCTTC